One and the same sample provided the 8 T cell receptor beta chains below, sequenced in a study of glioma-infiltrating T cells. The iRepertoire nested amplicon-rescue multiplex PCR amplified TCR alpha and beta CDR3s from RNA. TCRdb re-called the multiplex PCR reads through MiXCR, storing one row per CDR3 protein. The repertoire holds approximately 90,000 distinct CDR3 sequences, with around 23% as singletons. The sample was glioma tissue, nonneoplastic brain tissue, or PBMCs (not recorded which). Receptors originate from a human donor with low-grade glioma or glioblastoma, undergoing nonglioma brain surgery, or in good health (not recorded which).

This clonotype was found a few times. V gene TRBV19 combines with J gene TRBJ2-7, with D hard to call. Trimming left V 3 bases short and J 9 bases short, with 15 bases between. There are 13 residues in the CDR3. The germline gives CDR1 LNHDA, CDR2 SQIVND (reference sequence). Here the CDR3 DNA reads TGTGCCAGTAGTATGCTGACATCTCCTTGGCAGTACTTC. Translation: CASSMLTSPWQYF. The full variable domain, with the rest looked up from reference TRBV19 and TRBJ2-7, is DGGITQSPKYLFRKEGQNVTLSCEQNLNHDAMYWYRQDPGQGLRLIYYSQIVNDFQKGDIAEGYSVSREKKESFPLTVTSAQKNPTAFYLCASSMLTSPWQYFGPGTRLTVT.

Comment on this clonotype: A junction boundary mismatches the germline segment, possibly from a read error. The gene calls are TRBV6-1 and TRBJ1-2; D may be TRBD1 (5 bases). The germline gives CDR1 MNHNS, CDR2 SASEGT. CDR3 length equals 15 residues. This CDR3 is CASSYAQGPNYGYNF. The DNA for the CDR3 is TGTGCCAGCAGTTACGCGCAGGGCCCAAACTATGGCTACAACTTC.

This clonotype was recorded at least ten times. The rearrangement links TRBV6-1 to TRBJ2-1, with 10 bases that match TRBD2. This CDR3 is built from 15 residues. CDR1 is MNHNS, CDR2 SASEGT, per germline. The V gene end was trimmed by 8 bases and the J gene end by 4 bases; junction bases not matched to a gene: 8. The CDR3 protein is CASAGRTSGYNEQFF. As DNA, the CDR3 is TGTGCCAGCGCCGGGAGGACTAGCGGTTACAATGAGCAGTTCTTC.

About this clonotype: A much larger clone differs by one base, so this may be a read error. This CDR3 reads CATSDGKGGSYNEQFF. The CDR3 DNA reads TGTGCCACCAGTGACGGAAAGGGCGGGTCCTACAATGAGCAGTTCTTC. The genes are TRBV24-1 and TRBJ2-1; tentatively, D is TRBD2 (5 bases). The V gene lost 4 bases and the J gene lost 1 base, with 13 bases spanning the gap. The CDR3 runs 16 residues. CDR1 and CDR2 from the germline V gene are KGHDR and SFDVKD.

This clonotype occurred a few times. The chain recombines TRBV19 with TRBJ1-6, with a tentative D call TRBD1 (5 bases). This CDR3 spans 18 amino acids. Trimming removed 5 bases from V and 0 bases from J, with 17 bases in between. Germline loops: CDR1 LNHDA, CDR2 SQIVND (reference sequence). This CDR3 is CASSDPGTFSSYNSPLHF. CDR3 DNA sequence: TGTGCCAGTAGTGATCCGGGGACTTTCAGCTCCTATAATTCACCCCTCCACTTT.

This clonotype was counted many times. V usage is TRBV6-5 and J usage is TRBJ1-1, with D tentatively TRBD1 (6 bases). Trimming cost V 0 bases and J 4 bases, with 9 bases left between them. Germline V gene sequence: CDR1 MNHEY, CDR2 SVGAGI. There are 14 residues in the CDR3. The CDR3 DNA is TGTGCCAGCAGTTACTCAGGGGGGGGCACTGAAGCTTTCTTT. Its protein product is CASSYSGGGTEAFF.

Comments on this clonotype: A much larger clone differs from this one at a single base, so this may be a read error. This chain connects TRBV7-2 to TRBJ2-1, with 14 bases aligning to TRBD2. J lost 7 bases, V lost 2 bases, and 7 bases had no gene match. The CDR3 is 17 amino acids. Germline loops: CDR1 SGHTA, CDR2 FQGNSA. CDR3 residues: CASSLRLAGGHRNEQFF. The CDR3 coding sequence is TGTGCCAGCAGCTTAAGACTAGCGGGGGGGCATAGAAATGAGCAGTTCTTC. Looking up the rest from reference TRBV7-2 and TRBJ2-1 gives the full variable domain: GAGVSQSPSNKVTEKGKDVELRCDPISGHTALYWYRQSLGQGLEFLIYFQGNSAPDKSGLPSDRFSAERTGGSVSTLTIQRTQQEDSAVYLCASSLRLAGGHRNEQFFGPGTRLTVL.

This clonotype was seen many times. The chain is built from TRBV24-1 and TRBJ2-3; D uncertain. The CDR3 is 16 amino acids. V was trimmed by 6 bases and J by 0 bases, leaving 15 bases between them. CDR1 is KGHDR and CDR2 is SFDVKD in the germline V gene. The CDR3 DNA reads TGTGCCACCAGTCCCTCGGAGCTCTCTAGCACAGATACGCAGTATTTT. Its protein is CATSPSELSSTDTQYF.